Presented here are 23 T cell receptor beta chains from one specimen sequenced in a study of human T cells and chemical hapten exposure. The time point: patch test 2, 6 weeks after DPC sensitization. Treatment of the sample: therapeutic diphenylcyclopropenone sensitization with weekly scalp DPC. TCRdb passed the RACE reads through MiXCR, listing each CDR3 protein once. Among 96,000 or so distinct CDR3 sequences, approximately 8.6% were seen once, and the ten largest hold approximately 2%. Source: whole blood, taken in connection with sensitization to the hapten diphenylcyclopropenone (DPC). The source is a woman aged 40 to 50 with alopecia areata. Some clones in this sample may be carry-over from other donors' samples.

Many counts were recorded for this clonotype. This chain uses TRBV4-2 with TRBJ2-5; 10 bases are shared with TRBD2. This CDR3 region has 17 residues. CDR1 and CDR2 (germline): LGHNA, YNFKEQ. V was clipped by 0 bases and J by 5 bases; unmatched bases: 9. CDR3 nucleotide sequence: TGTGCCAGCAGCCAAGAACGAGCGGGAGGGCTGGGTGAGACCCAGTACTTC. This gives the protein CASSQERAGGLGETQYF.

The V gene is TRBV6-2 or TRBV6-3, the J gene TRBJ2-2; the D is unclear. The CDR3 consists of 18 residues. V shed 6 bases and J shed 9 bases, with 29 bases lying between them. The germline CDR1 and CDR2 sequences are MNHEY and SVGEGT. As DNA, the CDR3 is TGTGCCAGCAGCCGAGTCGGCTTTGACGGGTCCTCACCCCGGGAGCTGTTTTTT. It codes for CASSRVGFDGSSPRELFF.

This clonotype was counted many times. This chain connects TRBV10-3 to TRBJ2-2; TRBD1 agrees at 8 bases. The CDR3 length is 15 residues. V lost 5 bases, J lost 1 base, and 3 bases stayed unmatched. Germline lookup yields CDR1 ENHRY and CDR2 SYGVKD. The CDR3 DNA follows: TGTGCCATCAGTACCGGGACAGGGAACACCGGGGAGCTGTTTTTT. Encoded protein: CAISTGTGNTGELFF.

The chain employs TRBV6-2 or TRBV6-3 and TRBJ2-3; 10 bases fit TRBD2. The length of the CDR3 is 15 residues. V dropped 4 bases and J dropped 6; count of bases not matched to a gene: 7. Germline CDR1 reads MNHEY; CDR2 reads SVGEGT. CDR3 nucleotide sequence: TGTGCCAGCAGTTCCGGACTAGCGGTTCGGGATACGCAGTATTTT. It specifies CASSSGLAVRDTQYF.

V is TRBV29-1 and J is TRBJ2-2; 13 bases map to TRBD2. CDR3 length: 15 residues. In germline, CDR1 is SQVTM, CDR2 ANQGSEA. V shed 7 bases and J 3 bases; nucleotides not matched to a gene: 5. The CDR3 protein is CSGRTSGSDTGELFF. The DNA for the CDR3 is TGCAGCGGAAGGACTAGCGGGAGTGACACCGGGGAGCTGTTTTTT.

The chain couples TRBV28 to TRBJ1-2, with 12 bases fitting TRBD1. From germline, CDR1 is MDHEN and CDR2 SYDVKM. The V gene end was trimmed by 4 bases and the J gene end by 7 bases; junction bases not matched to a gene: 7. This CDR3 has 15 amino acids. The CDR3 region has the DNA TGTGCCAGCAGTTCCCCGGGACAGGGGGCGCGTGGCTACACCTTC. Translated: CASSSPGQGARGYTF.

This clonotype was detected ten times or more. The V call is TRBV25-1, the J call TRBJ2-7, with 7 positions matching TRBD1. Germline V CDR1 and CDR2: MGHDK, SYGVNS. Germline trimming cut 5 bases from V and 2 bases from J; bases unmatched to any gene: 9. The CDR3 consists of 15 residues. The chain's CDR3 is CASSPRTGWAYEQYF. CDR3 nucleotide sequence: TGTGCCAGCAGTCCTCGGACAGGCTGGGCCTACGAGCAGTACTTC.

This clonotype was counted between two and nine times. The chain recombines TRBV7-6 with TRBJ1-1; D gene unclear. V was pared by 0 bases and J by 5 bases, with 7 bases between. Per germline, CDR1 SGHVS and CDR2 FNYEAQ. The CDR3 consists of 13 residues. CDR3 in amino acids: CASSLADQTEAFF. CDR3 coding DNA: TGTGCCAGCAGCTTAGCGGACCAAACTGAAGCTTTCTTT. Full variable domain (missing parts from reference TRBV7-6 and TRBJ1-1): GAGVSQSPRYKVTKRGQDVALRCDPISGHVSLYWYRQALGQGPEFLTYFNYEAQQDKSGLPNDRFSAERPEGSISTLTIQRTEQRDSAMYRCASSLADQTEAFFGQGTRLTVV.

This clonotype was detected many times. The gene calls are TRBV12-3 or TRBV12-4 and TRBJ2-1; 12 positions agree with TRBD2. V lost 5 bases and J lost 8; bases outside the gene matches: 13. The CDR3 loop spans 17 amino acids. The CDR3 DNA is TGTGCCAGCAGTCCTACGCCGACTAGCGGGAGACTTGATGAGCAGTTCTTC. Residues: CASSPTPTSGRLDEQFF.

The CDR3 nucleotides are TGCAGCGGACAGGGGGCGAAGAACACTGAAGCTTTCTTT. Its protein is CSGQGAKNTEAFF. The chain joins TRBV29-1 to TRBJ1-1, with 10 bases that match TRBD1. The V segment lost 7 bases and the J segment 1 base; nucleotides outside the gene matches: 3. Germline V gene data show CDR1 as SQVTM and CDR2 as ANQGSEA. CDR3 length equals 13 residues.

The chain recombines TRBV29-1 with TRBJ2-5, with 9 bases fitting TRBD2. Germline CDR1 reads SQVTM; CDR2 reads ANQGSEA. V was pared by 3 bases and J by 4 bases, with 6 bases of the junction left unmatched. This CDR3 is built from 14 residues. In DNA form, the CDR3 reads TGCAGCGTTGACGGTAGCGGGGGAGGAGAGACCCAGTACTTC. This encodes CSVDGSGGGETQYF.

This clonotype came up a few times. The chain is built from TRBV6-2 or TRBV6-3 and TRBJ2-1; TRBD1 agrees at 9 bases. This CDR3 is 14 amino acids long. J gave up 14 bases and V 6 bases, and 14 bases lay outside the gene matches. Germline lookup yields CDR1 MNHEY and CDR2 SVGEGT. Written as DNA, the CDR3 is TGTGCCAGCAGCGCGGGACAGGGTAGCGGGCAGGAGTTCTTC. This sequence encodes CASSAGQGSGQEFF.

This clonotype appeared a few times. The V gene is TRBV7-3, the J gene TRBJ2-1, with 9 nucleotides matching TRBD2. The ends lost 3 bases at V and 5 bases at J; junction bases unmatched: 5. There are 15 residues in the CDR3. Germline V gene sequence: CDR1 SGHTA, CDR2 FQGTGA. The CDR3 protein is CASSFGREGNNEQFF. Here the CDR3 DNA reads TGTGCCAGCAGCTTTGGGCGGGAGGGGAACAATGAGCAGTTCTTC.

The chain carries TRBV7-9 and TRBJ2-3; the match to TRBD2 covers 8 bases. Unmatched junction bases numbered 10, after V lost 4 bases and J lost 4 bases. The CDR3 contains 16 residues. Germline loops: CDR1 SEHNR, CDR2 FQNEAQ (reference sequence). CDR3 coding DNA: TGTGCCAGCAGCTCGTGGGCTGCGGGAGGAGCAGATACGCAGTATTTT. Translated: CASSSWAAGGADTQYF.

This clonotype was seen ten or more times. The chain has TRBV14 and TRBJ1-1; D is unclear. CDR1 and CDR2 (germline): SGHDN, FVKESK. The V and J ends lost 5 bases and 4 bases respectively, with 11 bases between them. The CDR3 length is 13 residues. The CDR3 DNA reads TGTGCCAGCAGCTTAAACTTAGCCACTGAAGCTTTCTTT. Its translation: CASSLNLATEAFF.

The sample holds many counts of this clonotype. The gene calls are TRBV7-9 and TRBJ2-5, with 10 bases aligning to TRBD2. In germline, CDR1 is SEHNR, CDR2 FQNEAQ (reference sequence). This CDR3 is built from 14 residues. With V trimmed by 4 bases and J by 8 bases, 7 bases remained unmatched. This CDR3 reads CASSSTTSGITQYF. CDR3 DNA: TGTGCCAGCAGCTCAACAACTAGCGGGATTACCCAGTACTTC.

This clonotype was seen many times. The chain has TRBV14 and TRBJ2-2; tentatively, D is TRBD1 or TRBD2 (5 bases each). CDR1 and CDR2 (germline): SGHDN, FVKESK. The CDR3 is made up of 18 amino acids. Trimming removed 1 base at V and 5 bases at J, with 20 bases between. CDR3 nucleotides: TGTGCCAGCAGCCAAGTACCTGTGAGGGGATGGTTAACCGGGGAGCTGTTTTTT. Protein product: CASSQVPVRGWLTGELFF.

CDR3 bases: TGCAGTGCTAGGTCGAGCCTAGCGGGCGTCGCCTACGAGCAGTACTTC. Its protein is CSARSSLAGVAYEQYF. The chain recombines TRBV20-1 with TRBJ2-7; 8 bases line up with TRBD2. The CDR3 has 16 residues. CDR1 is DFQATT, CDR2 SNEGSKA, per germline (reference sequence). V lost 3 bases and J lost 2; bases outside the gene matches: 12.

This clonotype has a count of ten or more. The V and J genes are TRBV11-2 and TRBJ2-1; D may be TRBD1 or TRBD2 (5 bases each). V was shortened by 4 bases and J by 2 bases, with 9 bases between the two germline ends. CDR1 is SGHAT and CDR2 is FQNNGV in the germline V gene. The CDR3 has 14 amino acids. The CDR3, as DNA: TGTGCCAGCAGCTCGTGGGGGACCTACAATGAGCAGTTCTTC. Encoded protein: CASSSWGTYNEQFF.

This clonotype was detected many times. This chain joins TRBV10-3 and TRBJ2-3; D remains unclear. Germline CDR1 reads ENHRY; CDR2 reads SYGVKD. V lost 6 bases to trimming and J lost 0 bases, with 16 bases between them. CDR3 length: 16 residues. CDR3 nucleotide sequence: TGTGCCATCAGCGGCTTTGGGAAATCTAGCACAGATACGCAGTATTTT. Translated, it gives CAISGFGKSSTDTQYF.

This clonotype occurred many times. The rearrangement links TRBV4-3 to TRBJ2-1; D possibly corresponds to TRBD1 (6 bases). The V gene lost 1 base and the J gene lost 1 base, with 23 bases spanning the gap. The CDR3 covers 20 residues. Germline V gives CDR1 LGHNA, CDR2 YSLEER. The chain's CDR3 is CASSQGSGYSRRGSYNEQFF. CDR3 nucleotide sequence: TGCGCCAGCAGCCAAGGATCCGGATACTCCAGAAGGGGGTCCTACAATGAGCAGTTCTTC.

The V gene is TRBV18, the J gene TRBJ1-3, with 7 bases fitting TRBD1. The CDR3 length is 16 residues. V was pared by 0 bases and J by 8 bases, with 10 bases of the junction left unmatched. Per the germline V gene, CDR1 is KGHSH and CDR2 is LQKENI. The CDR3 nucleotides are TGTGCCAGCTCACCACCACAGGGGCCGAGAGGGCACACCATATATTTT. This codes for CASSPPQGPRGHTIYF.

This clonotype was counted at least ten times. The chain employs TRBV3-1 and TRBJ2-1; D is perhaps TRBD2 (5 bases). Germline values: CDR1 LGHDT, CDR2 YNNKEL (reference sequence). V lost 0 bases and J lost 4, with 10 bases in between. This CDR3 has 15 amino acids. CDR3 coding DNA: TGTGCCAGCAGCCAAGATCTGGCGGGTTACAATGAGCAGTTCTTC. This translates into CASSQDLAGYNEQFF.